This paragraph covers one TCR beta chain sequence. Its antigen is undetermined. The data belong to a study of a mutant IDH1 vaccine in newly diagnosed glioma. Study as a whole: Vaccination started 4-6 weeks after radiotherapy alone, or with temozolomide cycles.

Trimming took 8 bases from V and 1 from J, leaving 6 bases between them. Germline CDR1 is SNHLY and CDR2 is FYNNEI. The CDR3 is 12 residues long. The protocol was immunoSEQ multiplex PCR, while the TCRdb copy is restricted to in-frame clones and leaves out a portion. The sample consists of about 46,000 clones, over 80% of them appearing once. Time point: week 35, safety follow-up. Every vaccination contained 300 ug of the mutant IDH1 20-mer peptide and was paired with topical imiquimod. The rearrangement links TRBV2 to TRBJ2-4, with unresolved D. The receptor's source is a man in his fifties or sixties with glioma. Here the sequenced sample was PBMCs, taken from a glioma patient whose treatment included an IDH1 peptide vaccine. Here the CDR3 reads CASGTAKNIQYF. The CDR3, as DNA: TGTGCCAGCGGTACGGCCAAAAACATTCAGTACTTC.